Reported below is one T cell receptor (beta chain). This table comes from immunoSEQ multiplex PCR, and its TCRdb copy is limited to in-frame clones, with some not included. The sample consists of approximately 330,000 clones, approximately 86% of them appearing once. These data belong to a study of blood T cell repertoires in COVID-19. The wider study: The origin of the acute and convalescent COVID-19 samples was the United States, Italy and Spain. T cells, B-cell-depleted T cells, or PBMCs provided the cDNA or gDNA that served as material.

CDR1 is MDHEN and CDR2 is SYDVKM in the germline V gene. The CDR3 has 15 residues. Trimming stripped 6 bases from V and 0 bases from J, with 12 bases between. The chain joins TRBV28 to TRBJ1-3; the D gene is possibly TRBD1 (6 bases). The source is a man aged 30 to 45 with COVID-19, enrolled during active disease. Source material: peripheral blood. The CDR3 region is CASRNRAFSGNTIYF. Here the CDR3 DNA reads TGTGCCAGCAGAAACAGGGCCTTCTCTGGAAACACCATATATTTT.